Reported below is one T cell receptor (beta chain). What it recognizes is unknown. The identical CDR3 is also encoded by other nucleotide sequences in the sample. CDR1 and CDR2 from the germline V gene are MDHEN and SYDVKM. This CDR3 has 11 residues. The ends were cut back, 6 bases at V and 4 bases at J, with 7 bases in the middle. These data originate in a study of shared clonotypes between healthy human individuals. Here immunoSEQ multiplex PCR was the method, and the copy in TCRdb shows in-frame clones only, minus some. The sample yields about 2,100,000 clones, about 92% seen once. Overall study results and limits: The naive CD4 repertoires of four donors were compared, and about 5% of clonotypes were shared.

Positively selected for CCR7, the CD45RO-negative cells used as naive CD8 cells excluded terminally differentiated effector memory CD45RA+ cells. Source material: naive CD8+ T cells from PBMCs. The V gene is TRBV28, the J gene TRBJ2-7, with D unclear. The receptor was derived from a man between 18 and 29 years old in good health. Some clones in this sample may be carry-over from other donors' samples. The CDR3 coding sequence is TGTGCCAGCAGCGGAACGTACGAGCAGTACTTC. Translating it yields CASSGTYEQYF.